These 31 T cell receptor beta chains were sequenced from one sample in a study of T-cell memory formation after mild COVID-19. Each CDR3 protein is one row after TCRdb ran MiXCR on the 5' RACE reads. Of 400,000 to 500,000 distinct CDR3 sequences in the sample, less than 25% were seen once. The sequenced sample was PBMCs or a T cell subset sorted from them (not recorded which). The receptors here all came from an adult woman who had mild COVID-19 (a few samples of this study predate the infection). Cell type and time point are not known.

This chain links TRBV3-1 with TRBJ1-6; D unclear. CDR1 is LGHDT, CDR2 YNNKEL, per germline (reference sequence). This CDR3 spans 14 amino acids. V dropped 4 bases and J dropped 6 bases, with 10 bases sitting between them. CDR3 region: CASSPRSPNSPLHF. CDR3 sequence (DNA): TGTGCCAGCAGCCCGCGAAGTCCTAATTCACCCCTCCACTTT.

This chain uses TRBV5-1 with TRBJ2-5; D might be TRBD1 or TRBD2, each matching 6 bases. CDR3 size: 14 residues. Per the germline V gene, CDR1 is SGHRS and CDR2 is YFSETQ. V was clipped by 4 bases and J by 3 bases, with 13 bases between them. CDR3 protein: CASSLSRGEETQYF. The CDR3 region has the DNA TGCGCCAGCAGCCTTTCGAGGGGGGAAGAGACCCAGTACTTC.

This clonotype was found many times. The chain combines TRBV20-1 with TRBJ1-1, with 7 positions matching TRBD1. From germline, CDR1 is DFQATT and CDR2 SNEGSKA (reference sequence). The J segment lost 9 bases and the V segment lost 3 bases, leaving 4 bases of the junction unmatched. The CDR3 has 11 residues. The CDR3 bases are TGCAGTGCTAGCCAGGACAGGAAAGCTTTCTTT. Translated: CSASQDRKAFF.

This clonotype has a handful of counts. The J gene is TRBJ2-2, the V gene TRBV24-1; no definite D call. CDR3 length equals 13 residues. Germline V gene lookup returns CDR1 KGHDR and CDR2 SFDVKD. V gave up 7 bases and J gave up 1 base, with 6 bases separating them. CDR3 sequence: CATRVGNTGELFF. CDR3 DNA: TGTGCCACCAGAGTGGGGAACACCGGGGAGCTGTTTTTT.

The chain joins TRBV2 to TRBJ1-1; maybe TRBD1 (5 bases). V lost 6 bases and J 6 bases, leaving 14 bases between the germline ends. The CDR3 covers 13 residues. Per the germline V gene, CDR1 is SNHLY and CDR2 is FYNNEI. The CDR3 DNA follows: TGTGCCAGCAGCGGCTTGGGGGGTGCTGAAGCTTTCTTT. Its protein product is CASSGLGGAEAFF.

This clonotype has only a few counts. This chain connects TRBV20-1 to TRBJ1-5; 8 bases align to TRBD1. The CDR3 is 13 amino acids. Germline assignment: CDR1 DFQATT and CDR2 SNEGSKA (reference sequence). DNA for the CDR3: TGCAGCGGATGGACAGGGCTTAATCAGCCCCAGCATTTT. Its translation is CSGWTGLNQPQHF.

The chain employs TRBV27 and TRBJ1-1; the D gene is possibly TRBD1 (5 bases). V was clipped by 0 bases and J by 6 bases, with 11 bases between them. Germline values: CDR1 MNHEY, CDR2 SMNVEV (reference sequence). CDR3 size: 14 residues. Here the CDR3 reads CASSLSLGGSEAFF. CDR3 DNA sequence: TGTGCCAGCAGTTTATCGTTGGGGGGGTCTGAAGCTTTCTTT.

The chain uses TRBV11-3 and TRBJ2-1; no reliable D call. The V end was cut by 3 bases, the J end by 12 bases, with 15 bases between. The CDR3 extends over 13 amino acids. Germline V CDR1 and CDR2: SGHNT, YENEEA. This CDR3 is CASSFSSLSWQFF. DNA of the CDR3: TGTGCCAGCAGCTTTTCCAGTCTTTCGTGGCAGTTCTTC.

The chain combines TRBV30 with TRBJ2-3; D unresolved. This CDR3 region has 12 residues. Germline loops: CDR1 GTSNPN, CDR2 SVGIG (reference sequence). With 2 bases removed from V and 5 bases from J, the gap between germline ends came to 8 bases. The DNA of the CDR3 is TGTGCCTGGAGTCTCGATCGAGATACGCAGTATTTT. This encodes CAWSLDRDTQYF.

Ten or more counts support this clonotype. The chain combines TRBV2 with TRBJ2-5; D perhaps matches TRBD2 (7 bases). The CDR3 contains 16 residues. Trimming took off 1 base at V and 5 bases at J, with 17 bases between the two ends. Germline V CDR1 and CDR2: SNHLY, FYNNEI. CDR3: CASSEGAGAAWETQYF. The DNA for the CDR3 is TGTGCCAGCAGTGAAGGCGCGGGGGCTGCTTGGGAGACCCAGTACTTC.

This clonotype appeared a single time. The chain joins TRBV19 to TRBJ1-1; D unclear. Trimming removed 4 bases at V and 0 bases at J, with 9 bases between. There are 14 residues in the CDR3. CDR1 is LNHDA and CDR2 is SQIVND in the germline V gene (reference sequence). The CDR3, as DNA: TGTGCCAGTAGTAACGGCGAAATGAACACTGAAGCTTTCTTT. The encoded protein is CASSNGEMNTEAFF.

This chain joins TRBV6-2 or TRBV6-3 and TRBJ1-1; possible D gene TRBD1, 5 bases. The CDR3 is 13 amino acids. Germline CDR1 and CDR2: MNHEY and SVGEGT. Trimming cost V 5 bases and J 3 bases, with 10 bases left between them. The CDR3 sequence is CASSHTGYTEAFF. Here the CDR3 DNA reads TGTGCCAGCAGTCACACAGGCTACACTGAAGCTTTCTTT.

The gene calls are TRBV20-1 and TRBJ2-3; D is perhaps TRBD1 or TRBD2 (6 bases each). Germline lookup yields CDR1 DFQATT and CDR2 SNEGSKA (reference sequence). There are 19 residues in the CDR3. Trimming shortened V by 6 bases and J by 0 bases, and 28 bases separated the two germline ends. CDR3 DNA sequence: TGCAGTGCCCATTATCCGCCCGGGGGCTCTCCAACTAGCACAGATACGCAGTATTTT. The encoded protein is CSAHYPPGGSPTSTDTQYF.

The chain couples TRBV5-1 to TRBJ1-2; 8 nucleotides agree with TRBD1. Germline CDR1 SGHRS, CDR2 YFSETQ. The CDR3 sequence is 14 residues long. V lost 0 bases, J lost 8 bases, and 6 bases stayed unmatched. The CDR3 nucleotides are TGCGCCAGCAGCTTGGCAGGACAGGGTGAGGGCTACACCTTC. The encoded protein is CASSLAGQGEGYTF. Supplemented by reference TRBV5-1 and TRBJ1-2, the full variable domain reads KAGVTQTPRYLIKTRGQQVTLSCSPISGHRSVSWYQQTPGQGLQFLFEYFSETQRNKGNFPGRFSGRQFSNSRSEMNVSTLELGDSALYLCASSLAGQGEGYTFGSGTRLTVV.

This clonotype was seen only a few times. The rearrangement uses TRBV10-3 and TRBJ1-2, with D perhaps matching TRBD1 (6 bases). V shed 7 bases and J shed 0 bases, with 15 bases lying between them. This CDR3 is built from 15 residues. Germline CDR1 reads ENHRY; CDR2 reads SYGVKD. CDR3 sequence (DNA): TGTGCCATCACGCCGGGACATACGTCTAACTATGGCTACACCTTC. Its translation is CAITPGHTSNYGYTF.

The chain couples TRBV12-3 or TRBV12-4 to TRBJ1-2; no definite D call. Trimming pared 2 bases from V and 3 bases from J, leaving 10 bases between. CDR3 length: 14 amino acids. CDR3 amino acids: CASSLLPVDYGYTF. CDR3 nucleotide sequence: TGTGCCAGCAGTTTACTCCCGGTGGACTATGGCTACACCTTC.

The chain combines TRBV25-1 with TRBJ1-1; D unclear. CDR1 is MGHDK, CDR2 SYGVNS, per germline. CDR3 length: 12 residues. The V end was cut by 8 bases, the J end by 4 bases, with 11 bases between. CDR3 DNA sequence: TGTGCCAGCGGCCGGACGGTCACTGAAGCTTTCTTT. Translated: CASGRTVTEAFF.

This clonotype came up once. The chain uses TRBV10-3 and TRBJ1-1, with no clear D. This CDR3 comprises 17 residues. The V and J ends lost 4 bases and 5 bases respectively, with 23 bases between them. The germline CDR1 and CDR2 sequences are ENHRY and SYGVKD. CDR3 nucleotides: TGTGCCATCAGTGTCCCCTCGGTAGGCGAAGCCGGGACTGAAGCTTTCTTT. Residues: CAISVPSVGEAGTEAFF.

The chain links TRBV19 to TRBJ2-1; 9 nucleotides agree with TRBD1. The V gene's germline CDR1 is LNHDA and CDR2 SQIVND (reference sequence). The CDR3 spans 15 residues. With 7 bases clipped from V and 4 bases from J, the junction kept 8 bases outside the gene matches. CDR3 loop: CASTTDRGPYNEQFF. Written as DNA, the CDR3 is TGTGCCAGTACCACGGACAGGGGCCCTTACAATGAGCAGTTCTTC.

This clonotype was counted a few times. Here the CDR3 reads CASSLEAGNSYEQYF. CDR3 sequence (DNA): TGTGCCAGCAGCTTAGAGGCAGGCAACTCCTACGAGCAGTACTTC. V gene TRBV7-6 combines with J gene TRBJ2-7, with D hard to call. This CDR3 spans 15 amino acids. From germline, CDR1 is SGHVS and CDR2 FNYEAQ. V lost 1 base and J 0 bases, leaving 10 bases between the germline ends.

This clonotype has just a few counts. CDR3 sequence (DNA): TGTGCCAGCAGTGAACCGACAGGGATGAGCACAGATACGCAGTATTTT. Translation: CASSEPTGMSTDTQYF. The chain joins TRBV6-1 to TRBJ2-3, with 7 bases that match TRBD1. The CDR3 spans 16 residues. The ends lost 2 bases at V and 0 bases at J; junction bases unmatched: 5. Germline assignment: CDR1 MNHNS and CDR2 SASEGT.

Only a few counts were recorded for this clonotype. The J gene is TRBJ2-2, the V gene TRBV6-6; weak D call: TRBD2 (5 bases). The CDR3 contains 15 residues. V dropped 2 bases and J dropped 4 bases, with 11 bases sitting between them. Germline V gene sequence: CDR1 MNHNY, CDR2 SVGAGI (reference sequence). CDR3 sequence: CASSYIRDGTGELFF. The CDR3 coding sequence is TGTGCCAGCAGTTACATCCGGGATGGCACCGGGGAGCTGTTTTTT.

The chain uses TRBV14 and TRBJ1-2; 7 bases align to TRBD1. This CDR3 is 15 amino acids long. In germline, CDR1 is SGHDN, CDR2 FVKESK. V lost 3 bases to trimming and J lost 8 bases; unmatched junction nucleotides: 12. The CDR3 DNA is TGTGCCAGCAGCCAGCGAGACAGGGCACAAGGGGGCTACACCTTC. Amino acids: CASSQRDRAQGGYTF.

The V and J genes are TRBV7-9 and TRBJ2-3, with 12 bases that match TRBD2. Germline V gives CDR1 SEHNR, CDR2 FQNEAQ (reference sequence). V lost 1 base, J lost 2 bases, and 4 bases stayed unmatched. The length of the CDR3 is 17 residues. CDR3 sequence reads: CASSLDGLAGFTDTQYF. The CDR3 coding sequence is TGTGCCAGCAGCTTAGACGGACTAGCGGGATTCACAGATACGCAGTATTTT.

This chain links TRBV9 with TRBJ2-1; the D gene could be TRBD1 or TRBD2 (5 bases each). Between the trimmed V and J ends, which lost 6 bases and 3 bases, there was a span of 19 bases. The CDR3 spans 16 residues. CDR1 SGDLS and CDR2 YYNGEE come from the germline V gene. CDR3 sequence (DNA): TGTGCCAGCACCCTAGGGGCTAGCACCTACTACAATGAGCAGTTCTTC. This sequence encodes CASTLGASTYYNEQFF.

The rearrangement links TRBV24-1 to TRBJ1-2; D unclear. The V and J ends lost 0 bases and 8 bases respectively, with 9 bases between them. CDR1 is KGHDR, CDR2 SFDVKD, per germline. The CDR3 loop spans 13 amino acids. CDR3 loop: CATSDLDGRGYTF. CDR3 nucleotides: TGTGCCACCAGTGATTTGGACGGACGGGGCTACACCTTC.

This clonotype was observed a few times. This chain joins TRBV11-2 and TRBJ2-5, with unresolved D. This CDR3 is 11 amino acids long. V was shortened by 11 bases and J by 3 bases, with 10 bases between the two germline ends. Germline assignment: CDR1 SGHAT and CDR2 FQNNGV. As DNA, the CDR3 is TGTGCCGGAGACGTTGAAGAGACCCAGTACTTC. It translates to CAGDVEETQYF.

This clonotype appeared once. The V gene is TRBV7-2, the J gene TRBJ2-2; TRBD2 matches 9 bases. Per the germline V gene, CDR1 is SGHTA and CDR2 is FQGNSA. V trimming: 5 bases; J trimming: 7 bases; junction bases outside the gene matches: 11. The CDR3 runs 16 residues. The CDR3 sequence is CASSKGASGARGELFF. The CDR3 DNA sequence: TGTGCCAGCAGCAAAGGGGCTAGCGGGGCCCGCGGGGAGCTGTTTTTT.

There are a few counts of this clonotype. The chain has TRBV4-1 and TRBJ2-2; 7 nucleotides agree with TRBD1. From germline, CDR1 is MGHRA and CDR2 YSYEKL. Trimming took 6 bases from V and 5 from J; bases not matched to a gene: 12. The length of the CDR3 is 16 residues. Written as DNA, the CDR3 is TGCGCCAGCAGTCCCTCCCCGACAGGGACGACCGGGGAGCTGTTTTTT. Amino acids: CASSPSPTGTTGELFF.

The chain employs TRBV30 and TRBJ1-1; TRBD1 agrees at 10 bases. The germline V gene encodes CDR1 GTSNPN and CDR2 SVGIG (reference sequence). V lost 0 bases and J lost 3; bases outside the gene matches: 4. The CDR3 has 15 amino acids. The CDR3 sequence: CAWSVLGQGDTEAFF. As DNA, the CDR3 is TGTGCCTGGAGTGTACTAGGACAGGGGGACACTGAAGCTTTCTTT.

The chain is built from TRBV7-8 and TRBJ1-4; TRBD1 might be the D (6 bases). The CDR3 consists of 17 residues. From germline, CDR1 is SGHVS and CDR2 FQNEAQ. Between the trimmed V and J ends, which lost 5 bases and 2 bases, there was a span of 18 bases. Here the CDR3 reads CASSPLGGGLTNEKLFF. The CDR3 DNA is TGTGCCAGCAGCCCACTCGGCGGGGGCCTTACTAATGAAAAACTGTTTTTT.